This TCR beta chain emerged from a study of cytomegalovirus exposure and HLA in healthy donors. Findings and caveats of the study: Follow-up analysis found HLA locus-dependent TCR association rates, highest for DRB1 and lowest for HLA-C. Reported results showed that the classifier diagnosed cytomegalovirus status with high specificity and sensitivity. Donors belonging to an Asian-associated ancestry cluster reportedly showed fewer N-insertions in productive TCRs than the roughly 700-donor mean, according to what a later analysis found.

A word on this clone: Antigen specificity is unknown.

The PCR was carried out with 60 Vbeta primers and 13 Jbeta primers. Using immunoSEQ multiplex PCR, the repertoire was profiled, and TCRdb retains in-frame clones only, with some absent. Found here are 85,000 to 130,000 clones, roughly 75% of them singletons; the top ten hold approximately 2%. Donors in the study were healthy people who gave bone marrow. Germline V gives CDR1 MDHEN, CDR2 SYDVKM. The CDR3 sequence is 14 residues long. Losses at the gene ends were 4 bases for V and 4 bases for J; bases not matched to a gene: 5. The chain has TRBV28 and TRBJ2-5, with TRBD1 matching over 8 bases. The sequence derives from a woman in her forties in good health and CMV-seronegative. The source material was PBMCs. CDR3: CASSSPRGRETQYF. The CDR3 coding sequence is TGTGCCAGCAGTTCCCCCAGGGGGCGAGAGACCCAGTACTTC.